Given below is one TCR beta chain in context. These data are taken from a study of breast tumors, draining lymph nodes, adjacent tissues. Breast cancer patients provided tissue from their axillary draining lymph nodes. TCRdb re-called the multiplex PCR reads through MiXCR, storing one row per CDR3 protein. The repertoire includes 200,000 to 300,000 distinct CDR3 sequences, 30% to 35% of them detected once, and more than 0.85% sits in the top ten. CDR1 and CDR2 from the germline V gene are MDHEN and SYDVKM. V lost 9 bases, J lost 2 bases, and 23 bases lay in between. The length of the CDR3 is 16 residues.

This chain connects TRBV28 to TRBJ2-7, with a tentative D call TRBD1 (7 bases). The receptor comes from a female donor with breast cancer. Some clones in this sample may be carry-over from other donors' samples. Sequencing was done on a sample of axillary lymph node tissue. CDR3 nucleotide sequence: TGTGCCAGTACTGGGCGCGGGGACAGACAACCCTACGAGCAGTACTTC. As protein: CASTGRGDRQPYEQYF.